A selection of T cell receptor beta chains follows, all from one sample in a study. From the 5' RACE reads, TCRdb called clonotypes with MiXCR, one entry per CDR3 protein. The repertoire holds 6,000 or so distinct CDR3 sequences, about 75% seen once, with about 3.9% in the top ten. Sequencing was carried out using memory CD4+ T cells sorted from a lymph node. The receptors derive from a female donor with breast cancer. Each CDR3 is given with its conserved first and last residue. The D gene is left open where the match is weak. For some rows the clone size is stated as once, few or many, or as a class when expanded; others skip it.

-,TRBV29-1,TRBJ1-1,-,TGCAGCGTTGAATCGGGAATCACTGAAGCTTTCTTT,CSVESGITEAFF
-,TRBV5-4,TRBJ2-6,-,TGTGCCAGCAGCTCCGCACTTTCGTTCATCGGGGCCAACGCCCTGACTTTC,CASSSALSFIGANALTF
-,TRBV12-2,TRBJ1-5,large,TGTGCAAGTCGCTTATCGGCACAGGGTAATCAGCCCCAGCATTTT,CASRLSAQGNQPQHF
-,TRBV5-1,TRBJ2-3,few,TGCGCCAGCTTAAGAGGCGGAAGCACAGATACGCAGTATTTT,CASLRGGSTDTQYF
TRBD2,TRBV9,TRBJ2-3,-,TGTGCCAGCAGCGGAGCCAGCGGGAGGGCAGATACGCAGTATTTT,CASSGASGRADTQYF
-,TRBV5-1,TRBJ1-5,-,TGCGCCAGCAGCTTGGACCCGCTGGGCAGTATTAGCAATCAGCCCCAGCATTTT,CASSLDPLGSISNQPQHF
-,TRBV6-6,TRBJ1-4,few,TGTGCCAGCAACCAGGGGATCACTAATGAAAAACTGTTTTTT,CASNQGITNEKLFF
-,TRBV5-1,TRBJ1-2,-,TGCGCCAGCAGCTTGGGGACAGCCGCTAACTATGGCTACACCTTC,CASSLGTAANYGYTF
-,TRBV4-1,TRBJ2-7,-,TGCGCCAGCAGCCGCTCCGGGACACCGTCTGACGAGCAGTACTTC,CASSRSGTPSDEQYF
-,TRBV12-3/TRBV12-4,TRBJ2-2,once,TGTGCCAGCAGTTTGGGGCCTCCTACCGGGGAGCTGTTTTTT,CASSLGPPTGELFF
-,TRBV20-1,TRBJ2-1,few,TGCAGTGCTAGTAAGAATGAGCAGTTCTTC,CSASKNEQFF
TRBD2,TRBV20-1,TRBJ2-3,few,TGCAGTGCTAGTAGGGGCCTAGCGGGAGATACAGATACGCAGTATTTT,CSASRGLAGDTDTQYF
-,TRBV7-3,TRBJ1-1,-,TGTGCCAGCAGCTCCAACTTGGACACTGAAGCTTTCTTT,CASSSNLDTEAFF
-,TRBV20-1,TRBJ2-7,-,TGCAGTGCAATTAAACAGGGCCACGAGCAGTACTTC,CSAIKQGHEQYF
TRBD1,TRBV4-1,TRBJ2-5,few,TGCGCCAGCAGCCCCAAGGAGCTAAGGGACAGGGGCCAAGAGACCCAGTACTTC,CASSPKELRDRGQETQYF
-,TRBV4-1,TRBJ2-3,-,TGTGCCAGCAGCCAAGATCCGGTCAAAGATACGCAGTATTTT,CASSQDPVKDTQYF
TRBD1,TRBV7-8,TRBJ1-1,few,TGTGCCAGCAGCCTTTTCCCGGGACAGGGTATGAACACTGAAGCTTTCTTT,CASSLFPGQGMNTEAFF
-,TRBV4-2,TRBJ2-1,-,TGTGCCAGCAGCCCATTATCCTACAATGAGCAGTTCTTC,CASSPLSYNEQFF
-,TRBV20-1,TRBJ1-1,-,TGCAGTGCTAGAGATGGACAGCTAATGAACACTGAAGCTTTCTTT,CSARDGQLMNTEAFF
-,TRBV6-5,TRBJ2-4,few,TGTGCCAGCAGTACCACGGGGGCCCTGAAAAACATTCAGTACTTC,CASSTTGALKNIQYF
-,TRBV20-1,TRBJ2-7,-,TGCAGTGCTAGAAGACAGGACATCTACTACGAGCAGTACTTC,CSARRQDIYYEQYF
-,TRBV7-6,TRBJ2-3,large,TGTGCCAGCAGCTTAACCGGGGCCTCCACAGATACGCAGTATTTT,CASSLTGASTDTQYF
-,TRBV20-1,TRBJ1-1,few,TGCAGTGCTAGAAAGGCCGGTATGGGAGGGAACACTGAAGCTTTCTTT,CSARKAGMGGNTEAFF
TRBD1,TRBV20-1,TRBJ1-5,large,TGCAGTGCTAGTAGGACAGGGGTGAGTCAGCCCCAGCATTTT,CSASRTGVSQPQHF
TRBD2,TRBV29-1,TRBJ2-5,once,TGCAGCGCTGGGGGGGTGGCCCACCAAGAGACCCAGTACTTC,CSAGGVAHQETQYF
TRBD2,TRBV6-1,TRBJ2-3,-,TGTGCCAGCAGTGAAGCGATCCGACTAGCGGGGGGGACAGATACGCAGTATTTT,CASSEAIRLAGGTDTQYF
TRBD2,TRBV20-1,TRBJ2-1,-,TGCAGTGCTGTTTCCGGGACTAGCGGGGGGGCCACTAGTGGCAATGAGCAGTTCTTC,CSAVSGTSGGATSGNEQFF
-,TRBV7-9,TRBJ1-2,-,TGTGCCAGCACCCGAGACAGTATTAACTATGGCTACACCTTC,CASTRDSINYGYTF
TRBD2,TRBV5-4,TRBJ2-1,-,TGTGCCAGCAGCTCAACTAGCGGGGGGGCAAATGAGCAGTTCTTC,CASSSTSGGANEQFF
-,TRBV5-1,TRBJ2-1,few,TGCGCCAGCAGCTTGGAGGACGGCGGCTTGGTCTTC,CASSLEDGGLVF
TRBD2,TRBV20-1,TRBJ2-7,few,TGCAGTGCTAGTTCGGGACTATCCACCTACGAGCAGTACTTC,CSASSGLSTYEQYF